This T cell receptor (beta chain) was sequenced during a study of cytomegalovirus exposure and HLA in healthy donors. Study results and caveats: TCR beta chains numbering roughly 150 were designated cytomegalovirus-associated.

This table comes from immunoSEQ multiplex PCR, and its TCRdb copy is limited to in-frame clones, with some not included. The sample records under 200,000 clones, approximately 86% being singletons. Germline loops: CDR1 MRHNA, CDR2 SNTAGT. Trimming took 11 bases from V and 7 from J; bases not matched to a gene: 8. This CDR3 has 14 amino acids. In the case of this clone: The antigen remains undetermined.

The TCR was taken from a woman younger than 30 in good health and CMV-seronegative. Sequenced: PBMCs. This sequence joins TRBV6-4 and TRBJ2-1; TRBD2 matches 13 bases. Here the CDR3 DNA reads TGTGCCTCCGAGGCGACTAGCGGGGGGAATGAGCAGTTCTTC. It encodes CASEATSGGNEQFF.